This entry concerns a single T cell receptor (beta chain). Repertoires were generated with immunoSEQ multiplex PCR, while TCRdb's copy carries only in-frame clones and drops some. The sample carries about 43,000 clones, over 75% recorded once. The sample originates from a study of PD-L1 blockade in urothelial cancer. Time point in this sample: pretreatment peripheral blood. The CDR3 runs 15 residues. The V end lost 2 bases, the J end lost 0 bases, and 8 bases lay between the germline ends. In germline, CDR1 is SGHVS, CDR2 FNYEAQ. The chain employs TRBV7-6 and TRBJ2-1, with TRBD1 as a possible D gene (6 bases). The material sequenced was PBMCs, taken around atezolizumab (anti-PD-L1) treatment. The TCR was taken from a man in his sixties with urothelial cancer. The CDR3 DNA sequence: TGTGCCAGCAGCTTAAGGACAGACTCCTACAATGAGCAGTTCTTC. It specifies CASSLRTDSYNEQFF.